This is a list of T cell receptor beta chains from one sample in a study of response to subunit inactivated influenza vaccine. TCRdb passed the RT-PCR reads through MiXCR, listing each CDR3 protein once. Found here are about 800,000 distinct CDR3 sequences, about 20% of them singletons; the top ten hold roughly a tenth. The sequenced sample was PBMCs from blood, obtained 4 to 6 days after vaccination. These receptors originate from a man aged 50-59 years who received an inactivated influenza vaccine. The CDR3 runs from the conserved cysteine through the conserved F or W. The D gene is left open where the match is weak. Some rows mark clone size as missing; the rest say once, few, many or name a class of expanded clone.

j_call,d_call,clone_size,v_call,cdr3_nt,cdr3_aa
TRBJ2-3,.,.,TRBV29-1,TGCAGCGTCGCCAACACAGGGAGGGAAGATACGCAGTATTTT,CSVANTGREDTQYF
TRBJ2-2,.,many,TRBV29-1,TGCAGCGCCGGGTACACCGGGGAGCTGTTTTTT,CSAGYTGELFF
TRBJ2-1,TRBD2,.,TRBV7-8,TGTGCCAGCAGCAGTCAACTAGCGGTCGGGGGTGATGAGCAGTTCTTC,CASSSQLAVGGDEQFF
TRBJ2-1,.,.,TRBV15,TGTGCCACCGGCAGGCTGGGGGCTGTAGGGGATGAGCAGTTCTTC,CATGRLGAVGDEQFF
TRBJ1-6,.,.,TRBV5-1,TGCGCCAGCAGCTTGGCCGGCAGGGATCGACTTAATTCACCCCTCCACTTT,CASSLAGRDRLNSPLHF
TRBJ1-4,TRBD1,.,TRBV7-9,TGTGCCAGCAGCTTCGACCTCTGGACAGGGACTGGCGAAAAACTGTTTTTT,CASSFDLWTGTGEKLFF
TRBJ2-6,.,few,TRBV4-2,TGTGCCAGCAGCCACGGGTCTTCGGGGGCCAACGTCCTGACTTTC,CASSHGSSGANVLTF
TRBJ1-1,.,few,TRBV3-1,TGTGCCAGCAGCCAAGAAAGGGTCCGCATGAACACTGAAGCTTTCTTT,CASSQERVRMNTEAFF
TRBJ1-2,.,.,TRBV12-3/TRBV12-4,TGTGCCAGCAGTTCCTATGGGGCTCGGAACTATGGCTACACCTTC,CASSSYGARNYGYTF
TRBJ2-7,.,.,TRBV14,TGTGCCAGCAGCCAAGTTGGAGTTAACTACGAGCAGTACTTC,CASSQVGVNYEQYF
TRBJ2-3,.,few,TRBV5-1,TGCGCCAGCAGCCAAATTCCCCCCGTTGAGCAGTATTTT,CASSQIPPVEQYF
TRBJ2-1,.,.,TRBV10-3,TGTGCCATCAGTGAGGCTAGCCCAGGTCCGGAGCAGTTCTTC,CAISEASPGPEQFF
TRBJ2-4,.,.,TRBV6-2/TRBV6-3,TGTGCCAGCAGTTACCCGGACGGATTCAAAAACATTCAGTACTTC,CASSYPDGFKNIQYF
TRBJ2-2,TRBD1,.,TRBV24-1,TGTGCCACCAGTGATTCCCCGGGGACAGGGCCCACCGGGGAGCTGTTTTTT,CATSDSPGTGPTGELFF
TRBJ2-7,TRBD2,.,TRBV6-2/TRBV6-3,TGTGCCAGCAGTTCTTCAGGGTTAGCGGGATTCTACGAGCAGTACTTC,CASSSSGLAGFYEQYF
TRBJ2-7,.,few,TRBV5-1,TGCGCCAGCAGCACCATGCAGGGTAGCTACGAGCAGTACTTC,CASSTMQGSYEQYF
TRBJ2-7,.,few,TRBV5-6,TGTGCCAGCAGCTTGGGGTACGAATTAGGGTACGAGCAGTACTTC,CASSLGYELGYEQYF
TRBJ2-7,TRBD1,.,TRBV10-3,TGTGCCACCCTTTCCACCGGGACAGGGGGCGGCGAGCAGTACTTC,CATLSTGTGGGEQYF
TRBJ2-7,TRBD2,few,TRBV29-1,TGCAGCGGTACTAGCGGGGGTTCCTACGAGCAGTACTTC,CSGTSGGSYEQYF
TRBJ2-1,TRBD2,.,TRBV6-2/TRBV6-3,TGTGCCAGCAGCCGCCCGGGACTAGCGGGAGGGAAATTCCAAAACAATGAGCAGTTCTTC,CASSRPGLAGGKFQNNEQFF
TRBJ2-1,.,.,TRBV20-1,TGCAGTGCTAGAGACCTTCCTTGGGAGCAGTTCTTC,CSARDLPWEQFF
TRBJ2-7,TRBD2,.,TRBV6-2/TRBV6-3,TGTGCCAGCAGTTACTCGACCCTAGCGGGGGACTACGAGCAGTACTTC,CASSYSTLAGDYEQYF
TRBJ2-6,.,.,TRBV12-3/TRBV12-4,TGTGCCAGCAGGATAGATGACTCTGGGGCCAACGTCCTGACTTTC,CASRIDDSGANVLTF
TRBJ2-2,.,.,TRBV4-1,TGCGCCAGCAGCCAAGCCGGGGGGCTGACCAGGGAGCTGTTTTTT,CASSQAGGLTRELFF
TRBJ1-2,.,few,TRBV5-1,TGCGCCAGCAGCCACGACGGAGCTAACTATGGCTACACCTTC,CASSHDGANYGYTF
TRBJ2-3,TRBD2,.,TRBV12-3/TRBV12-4,TGTGCCAGCAGGCGGACTAGCGGGGTAGATACGCAGTATTTT,CASRRTSGVDTQYF
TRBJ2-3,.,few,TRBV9,TGTGCCAGCAGCTCCGAGCGGGCTTACGGGGATACGCAGTATTTT,CASSSERAYGDTQYF
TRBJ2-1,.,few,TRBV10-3,TGTGCCATCAGTGAGTCGACCGGTAGGGAGCAGTTCTTC,CAISESTGREQFF
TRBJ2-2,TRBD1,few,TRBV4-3,TGCGCCAGCAGCCAATCCTGGACAGGCCACACCGGGGAGCTGTTTTTT,CASSQSWTGHTGELFF